The present T cell receptor (beta chain) was sequenced within a study of blood T cell repertoires in COVID-19. Study context: COVID-19 samples from acute and convalescent phases originated in the United States, Italy and Spain.

The table came from immunoSEQ multiplex PCR; TCRdb's copy has only in-frame clones and leaves some out. Here the sample spans approximately 300,000 clones, roughly 85% being singletons. The CDR3 sequence is 13 residues long. CDR1 and CDR2 from the germline V gene are GTSNPN and SVGIG (reference sequence). Germline trimming cut 1 base from V and 3 bases from J; bases unmatched to any gene: 2. Symptom resolution, clearance, or two negative PCRs marked donors in Cohort 3 as recovered. The V call is TRBV30, the J call TRBJ2-7; TRBD1 matches 8 bases. Sequences were obtained from PBMCs or T cells enriched from blood (not recorded which). The receptor was derived from a woman aged 30 to 39 who had recovered from COVID-19. The CDR3 region is CAWSADRGYEQYF. The CDR3 nucleotides are TGTGCCTGGAGTGCCGACAGGGGCTACGAGCAGTACTTC.